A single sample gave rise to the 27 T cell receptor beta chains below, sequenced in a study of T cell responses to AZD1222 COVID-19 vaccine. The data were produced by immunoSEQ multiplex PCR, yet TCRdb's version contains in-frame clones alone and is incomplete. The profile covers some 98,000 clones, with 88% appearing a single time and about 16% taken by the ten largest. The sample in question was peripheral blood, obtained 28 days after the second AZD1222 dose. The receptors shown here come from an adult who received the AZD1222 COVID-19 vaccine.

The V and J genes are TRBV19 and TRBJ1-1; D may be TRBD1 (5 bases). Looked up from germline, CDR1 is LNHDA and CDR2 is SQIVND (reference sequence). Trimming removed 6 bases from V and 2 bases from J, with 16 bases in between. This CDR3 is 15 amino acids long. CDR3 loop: CASRIQGRYNTEAFF. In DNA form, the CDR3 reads TGTGCCAGTAGAATTCAGGGAAGGTATAACACTGAAGCTTTCTTT.

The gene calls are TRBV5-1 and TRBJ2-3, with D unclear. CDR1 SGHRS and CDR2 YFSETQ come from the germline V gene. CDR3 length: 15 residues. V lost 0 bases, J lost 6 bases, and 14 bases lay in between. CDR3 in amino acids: CASSLEGRQPDTQYF. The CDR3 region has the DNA TGCGCCAGCAGCTTGGAGGGTAGGCAACCCGATACGCAGTATTTT.

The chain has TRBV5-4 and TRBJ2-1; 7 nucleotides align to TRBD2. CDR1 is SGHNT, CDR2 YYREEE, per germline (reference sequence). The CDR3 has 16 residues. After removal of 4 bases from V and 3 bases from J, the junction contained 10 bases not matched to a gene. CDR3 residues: CASSPLSGQVYNEQFF. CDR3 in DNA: TGTGCCAGCAGCCCCCTTAGCGGGCAGGTCTACAATGAGCAGTTCTTC. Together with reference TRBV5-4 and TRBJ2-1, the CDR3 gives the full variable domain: ETGVTQSPTHLIKTRGQQVTLRCSSQSGHNTVSWYQQALGQGPQFIFQYYREEENGRGNFPPRFSGLQFPNYSSELNVNALELDDSALYLCASSPLSGQVYNEQFFGPGTRLTVL.

The CDR3 DNA reads TGTGCCAGCAAAGAGCAAAATTCACCCCTCCACTTT. This sequence encodes CASKEQNSPLHF. J is TRBJ1-6 and V is TRBV27, with no clear D. Per the germline V gene, CDR1 is MNHEY and CDR2 is SMNVEV (reference sequence). With 7 bases removed from V and 7 bases from J, the gap between germline ends came to 8 bases. The CDR3 consists of 12 residues.

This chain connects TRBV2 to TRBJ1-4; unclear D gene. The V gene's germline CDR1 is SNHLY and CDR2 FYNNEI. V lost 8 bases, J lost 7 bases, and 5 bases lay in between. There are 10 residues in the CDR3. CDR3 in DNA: TGTGCCAGCCGAGTTGAAAAACTGTTTTTT. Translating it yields CASRVEKLFF.

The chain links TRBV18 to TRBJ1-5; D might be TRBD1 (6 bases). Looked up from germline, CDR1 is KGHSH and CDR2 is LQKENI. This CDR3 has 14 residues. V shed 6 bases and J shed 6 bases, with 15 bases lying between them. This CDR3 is CASSPGGGPQPQHF. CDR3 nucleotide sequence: TGTGCCAGCTCTCCTGGGGGGGGGCCTCAGCCCCAGCATTTT.

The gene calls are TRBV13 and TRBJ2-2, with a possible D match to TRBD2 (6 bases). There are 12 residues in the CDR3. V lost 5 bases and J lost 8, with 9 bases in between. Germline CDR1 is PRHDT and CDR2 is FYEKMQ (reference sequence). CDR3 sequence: CASSGLKGELFF. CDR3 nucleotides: TGTGCCAGCAGCGGACTAAAAGGGGAGCTGTTTTTT.

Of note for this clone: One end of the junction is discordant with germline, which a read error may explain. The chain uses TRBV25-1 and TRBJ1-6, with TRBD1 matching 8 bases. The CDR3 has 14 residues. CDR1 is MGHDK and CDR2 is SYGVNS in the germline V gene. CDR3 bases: TGTGCCAGCCGTGACAGGGGCAATAATTCACCCCTCCACTTT. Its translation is CASRDRGNNSPLHF.

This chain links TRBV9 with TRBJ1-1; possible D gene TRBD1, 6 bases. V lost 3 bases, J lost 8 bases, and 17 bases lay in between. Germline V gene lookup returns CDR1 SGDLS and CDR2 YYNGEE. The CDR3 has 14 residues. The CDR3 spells CASSANLQGGEAFF. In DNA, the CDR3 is TGTGCCAGCAGCGCAAACCTACAGGGAGGGGAAGCTTTCTTT. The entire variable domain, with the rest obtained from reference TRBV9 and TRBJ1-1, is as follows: DSGVTQTPKHLITATGQRVTLRCSPRSGDLSVYWYQQSLDQGLQFLIQYYNGEERAKGNILERFSAQQFPDLHSELNLSSLELGDSALYFCASSANLQGGEAFFGQGTRLTVV.

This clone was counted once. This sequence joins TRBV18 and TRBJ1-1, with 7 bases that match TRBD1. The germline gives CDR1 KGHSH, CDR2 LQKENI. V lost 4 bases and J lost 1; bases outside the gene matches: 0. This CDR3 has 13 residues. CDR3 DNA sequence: TGTGCCAGCTCACGGACAGGGAACACTGAAGCTTTCTTT. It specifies CASSRTGNTEAFF.

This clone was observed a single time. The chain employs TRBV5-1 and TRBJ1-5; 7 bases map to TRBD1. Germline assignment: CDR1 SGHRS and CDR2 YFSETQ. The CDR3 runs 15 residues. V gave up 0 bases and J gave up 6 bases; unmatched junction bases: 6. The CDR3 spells CASSLGTGYPQPQHF. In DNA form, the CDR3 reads TGCGCCAGCAGCTTGGGGACAGGCTACCCTCAGCCCCAGCATTTT. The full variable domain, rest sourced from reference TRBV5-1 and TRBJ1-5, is KAGVTQTPRYLIKTRGQQVTLSCSPISGHRSVSWYQQTPGQGLQFLFEYFSETQRNKGNFPGRFSGRQFSNSRSEMNVSTLELGDSALYLCASSLGTGYPQPQHFGDGTRLSIL.

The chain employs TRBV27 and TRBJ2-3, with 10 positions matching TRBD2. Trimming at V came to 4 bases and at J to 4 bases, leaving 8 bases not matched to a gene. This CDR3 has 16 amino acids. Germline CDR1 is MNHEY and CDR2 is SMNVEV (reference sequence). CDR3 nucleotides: TGTGCCAGCAGTTGGAGGAAAGCGGGAGGGTCAGATACGCAGTATTTT. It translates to CASSWRKAGGSDTQYF.

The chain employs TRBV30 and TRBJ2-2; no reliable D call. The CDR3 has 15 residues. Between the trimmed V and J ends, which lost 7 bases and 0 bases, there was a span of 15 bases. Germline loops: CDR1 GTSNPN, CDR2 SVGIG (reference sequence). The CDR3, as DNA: TGTGCCTCAGACCTCAGGAAAACGAACACCGGGGAGCTGTTTTTT. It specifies CASDLRKTNTGELFF.

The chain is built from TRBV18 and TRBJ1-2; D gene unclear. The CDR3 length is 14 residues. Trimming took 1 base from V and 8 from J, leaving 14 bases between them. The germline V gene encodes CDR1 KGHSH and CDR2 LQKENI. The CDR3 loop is CASSPLGEQSGYTF. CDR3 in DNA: TGTGCCAGCTCACCACTGGGTGAGCAGTCCGGCTACACCTTC.

This CDR3 reads CASSFRGRGDQETQYF. CDR3 in DNA: TGCGCCAGCAGCTTCCGAGGCAGAGGGGACCAAGAGACCCAGTACTTC. The chain joins TRBV5-1 to TRBJ2-5, with D perhaps given as TRBD1 or TRBD2 (5 bases each). V was cut by 2 bases and J by 0 bases, with 14 bases left in between. CDR1 and CDR2 from the germline V gene are SGHRS and YFSETQ. This CDR3 is 16 amino acids long.

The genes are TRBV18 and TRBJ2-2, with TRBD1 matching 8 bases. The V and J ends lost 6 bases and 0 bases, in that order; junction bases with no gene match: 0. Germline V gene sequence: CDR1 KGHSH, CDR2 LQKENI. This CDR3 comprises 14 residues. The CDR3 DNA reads TGTGCCAGCTCGGGACAGGCGAACACCGGGGAGCTGTTTTTT. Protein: CASSGQANTGELFF.

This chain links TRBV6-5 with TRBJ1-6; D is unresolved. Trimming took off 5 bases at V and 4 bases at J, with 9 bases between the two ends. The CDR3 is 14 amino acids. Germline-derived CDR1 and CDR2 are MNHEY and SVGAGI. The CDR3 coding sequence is TGTGCCAGCAGTCCCCAACCTTATAATTCACCCCTCCACTTT. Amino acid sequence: CASSPQPYNSPLHF.

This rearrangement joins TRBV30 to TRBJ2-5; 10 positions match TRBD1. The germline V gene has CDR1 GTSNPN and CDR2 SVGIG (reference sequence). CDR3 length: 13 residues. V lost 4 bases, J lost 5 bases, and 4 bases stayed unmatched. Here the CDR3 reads CAWKDRGRETQYF. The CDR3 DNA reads TGTGCCTGGAAAGACAGGGGGCGGGAGACCCAGTACTTC. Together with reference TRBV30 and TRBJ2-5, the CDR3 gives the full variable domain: SQTIHQWPATLVQPVGSPLSLECTVEGTSNPNLYWYRQAAGRGLQLLFYSVGIGQISSEVPQNLSASRPQDRQFILSSKKLLLSDSGFYLCAWKDRGRETQYFGPGTRLLVL.

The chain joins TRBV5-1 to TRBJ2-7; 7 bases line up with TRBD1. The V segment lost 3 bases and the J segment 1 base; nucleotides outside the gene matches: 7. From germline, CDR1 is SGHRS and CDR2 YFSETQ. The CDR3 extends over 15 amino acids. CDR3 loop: CASSYGTALSYEQYF. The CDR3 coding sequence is TGCGCCAGCAGCTACGGGACAGCCCTTTCCTACGAGCAGTACTTC.

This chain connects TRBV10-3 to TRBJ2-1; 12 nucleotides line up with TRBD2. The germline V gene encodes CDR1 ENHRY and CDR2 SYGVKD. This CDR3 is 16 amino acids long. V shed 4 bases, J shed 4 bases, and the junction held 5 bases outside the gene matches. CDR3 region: CAISATGTSGYNEQFF. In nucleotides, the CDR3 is TGTGCCATCAGTGCAACCGGGACTAGCGGGTACAATGAGCAGTTCTTC.

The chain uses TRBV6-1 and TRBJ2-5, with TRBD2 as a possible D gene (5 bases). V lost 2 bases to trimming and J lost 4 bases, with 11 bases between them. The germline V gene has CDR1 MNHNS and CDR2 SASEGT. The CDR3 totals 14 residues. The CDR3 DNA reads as TGTGCCAGCAGTGAAAGAGGGAAGGGAGAGACCCAGTACTTC. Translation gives CASSERGKGETQYF.

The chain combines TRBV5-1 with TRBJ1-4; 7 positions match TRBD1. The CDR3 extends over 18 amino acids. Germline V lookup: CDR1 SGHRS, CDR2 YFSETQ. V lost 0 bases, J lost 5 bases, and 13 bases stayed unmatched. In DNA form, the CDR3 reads TGCGCCAGCAGCTTGGGCGGGACAGCTTCGGTCGGGAATGAAAAACTGTTTTTT. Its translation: CASSLGGTASVGNEKLFF.

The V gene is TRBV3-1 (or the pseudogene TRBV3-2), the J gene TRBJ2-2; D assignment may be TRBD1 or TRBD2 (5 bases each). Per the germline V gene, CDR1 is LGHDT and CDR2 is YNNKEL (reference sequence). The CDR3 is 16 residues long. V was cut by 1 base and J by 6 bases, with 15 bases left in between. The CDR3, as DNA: TGTGCCAGCAGCCAAGCAGGGACGCATTCCGCCGGGGAGCTGTTTTTT. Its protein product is CASSQAGTHSAGELFF.

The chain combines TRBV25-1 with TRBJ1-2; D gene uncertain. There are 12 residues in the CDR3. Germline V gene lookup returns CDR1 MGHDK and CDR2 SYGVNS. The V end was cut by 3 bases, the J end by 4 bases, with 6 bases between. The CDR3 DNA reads TGTGCCAGCAGTGATTCCCGCTATGGCTACACCTTC. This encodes CASSDSRYGYTF.

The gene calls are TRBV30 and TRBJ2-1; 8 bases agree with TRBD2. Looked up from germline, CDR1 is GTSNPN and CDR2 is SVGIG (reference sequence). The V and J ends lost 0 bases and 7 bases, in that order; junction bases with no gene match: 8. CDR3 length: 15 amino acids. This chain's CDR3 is CAWSVQAGAGNEQFF. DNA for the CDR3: TGTGCCTGGAGTGTACAAGCGGGAGCGGGGAATGAGCAGTTCTTC. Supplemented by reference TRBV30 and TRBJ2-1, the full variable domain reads SQTIHQWPATLVQPVGSPLSLECTVEGTSNPNLYWYRQAAGRGLQLLFYSVGIGQISSEVPQNLSASRPQDRQFILSSKKLLLSDSGFYLCAWSVQAGAGNEQFFGPGTRLTVL.

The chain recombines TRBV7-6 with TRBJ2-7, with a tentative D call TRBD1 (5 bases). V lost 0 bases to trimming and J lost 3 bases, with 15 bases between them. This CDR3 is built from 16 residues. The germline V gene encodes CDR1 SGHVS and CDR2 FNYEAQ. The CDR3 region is CASSLAGSGKVYEQYF. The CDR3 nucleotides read TGTGCCAGCAGCTTAGCCGGTTCAGGGAAAGTCTACGAGCAGTACTTC.

As DNA, the CDR3 is TGTGCCAGCAGTCCTAGCGGGACAGATACGCAGTATTTT. Protein: CASSPSGTDTQYF. V usage is TRBV2 and J usage is TRBJ2-3; 8 bases line up with TRBD2. Looked up from germline, CDR1 is SNHLY and CDR2 is FYNNEI. V dropped 5 bases and J dropped 3; count of bases not matched to a gene: 1. This CDR3 spans 13 amino acids.